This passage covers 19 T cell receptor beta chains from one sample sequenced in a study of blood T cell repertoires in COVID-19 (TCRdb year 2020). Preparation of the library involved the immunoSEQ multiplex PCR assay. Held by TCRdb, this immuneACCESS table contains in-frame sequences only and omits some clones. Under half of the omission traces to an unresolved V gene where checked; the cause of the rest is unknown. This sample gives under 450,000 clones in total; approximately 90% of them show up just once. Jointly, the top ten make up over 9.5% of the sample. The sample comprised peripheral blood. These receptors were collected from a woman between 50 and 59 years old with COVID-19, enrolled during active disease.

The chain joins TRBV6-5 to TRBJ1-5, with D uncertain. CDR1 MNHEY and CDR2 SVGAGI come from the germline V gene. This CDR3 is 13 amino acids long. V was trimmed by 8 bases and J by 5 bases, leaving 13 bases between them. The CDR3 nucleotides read TGTGCCAGCGCGAAGGAACGGGATCAGCCCCAGCATTTT. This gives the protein CASAKERDQPQHF.

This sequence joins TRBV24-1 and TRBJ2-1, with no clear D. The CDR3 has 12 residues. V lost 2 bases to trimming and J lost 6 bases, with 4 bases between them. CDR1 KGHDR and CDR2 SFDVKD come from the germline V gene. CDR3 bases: TGTGCCACCAGTGATTACAGCAATGAGCAGTTCTTC. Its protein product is CATSDYSNEQFF.

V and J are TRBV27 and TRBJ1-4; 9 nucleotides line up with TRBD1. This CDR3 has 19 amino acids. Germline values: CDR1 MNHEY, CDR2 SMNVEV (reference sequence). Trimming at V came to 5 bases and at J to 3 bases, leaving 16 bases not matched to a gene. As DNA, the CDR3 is TGTGCCAGCAGTCCGTTGGACGGACCGGGACAGGGAGCTAATGAAAAACTGTTTTTT. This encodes CASSPLDGPGQGANEKLFF.

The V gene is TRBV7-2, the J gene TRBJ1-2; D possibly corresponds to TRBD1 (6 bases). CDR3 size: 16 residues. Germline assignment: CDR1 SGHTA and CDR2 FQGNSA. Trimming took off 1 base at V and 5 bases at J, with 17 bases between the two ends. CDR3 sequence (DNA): TGTGCCAGCAGCTTAGTTTCAGGGGATCGTTTATATGGCTACACCTTC. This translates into CASSLVSGDRLYGYTF.

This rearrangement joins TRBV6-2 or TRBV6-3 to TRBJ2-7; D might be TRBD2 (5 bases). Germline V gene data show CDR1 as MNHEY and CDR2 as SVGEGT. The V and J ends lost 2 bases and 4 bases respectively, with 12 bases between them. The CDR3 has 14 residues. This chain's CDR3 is CASSYAGVTYEQYF. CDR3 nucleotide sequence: TGTGCCAGCAGTTACGCCGGGGTGACGTACGAGCAGTACTTC.

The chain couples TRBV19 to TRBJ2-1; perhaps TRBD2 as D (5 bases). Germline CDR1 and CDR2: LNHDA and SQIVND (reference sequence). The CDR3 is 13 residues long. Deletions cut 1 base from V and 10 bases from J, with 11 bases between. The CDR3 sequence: CASSIVEDREQFF. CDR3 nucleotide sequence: TGTGCCAGTAGTATAGTGGAGGATAGAGAGCAGTTCTTC.

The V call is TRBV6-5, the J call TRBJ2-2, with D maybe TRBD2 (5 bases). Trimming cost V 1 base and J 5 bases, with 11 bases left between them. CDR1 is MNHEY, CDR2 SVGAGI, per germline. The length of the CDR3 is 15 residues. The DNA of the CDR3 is TGTGCCAGCAGTTACTGGCGGGTGTGGACCGGGGAGCTGTTTTTT. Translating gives CASSYWRVWTGELFF.

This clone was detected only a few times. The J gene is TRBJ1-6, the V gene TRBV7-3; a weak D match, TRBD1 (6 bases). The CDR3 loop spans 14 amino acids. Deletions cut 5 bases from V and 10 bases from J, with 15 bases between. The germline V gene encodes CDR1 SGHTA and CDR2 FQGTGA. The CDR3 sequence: CASSQGHAGSPLHF. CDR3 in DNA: TGTGCCAGCAGCCAGGGACACGCCGGGTCACCCCTCCACTTT. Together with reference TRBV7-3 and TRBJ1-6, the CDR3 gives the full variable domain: GAGVSQTPSNKVTEKGKYVELRCDPISGHTALYWYRQSLGQGPEFLIYFQGTGAADDSGLPNDRFFAVRPEGSVSTLKIQRTERGDSAVYLCASSQGHAGSPLHFGNGTRLTVT.

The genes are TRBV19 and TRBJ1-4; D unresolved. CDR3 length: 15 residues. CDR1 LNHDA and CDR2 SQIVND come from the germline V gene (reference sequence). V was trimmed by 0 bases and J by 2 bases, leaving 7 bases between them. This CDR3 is CASSIDGPTNEKLFF. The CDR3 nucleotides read TGTGCCAGTAGTATAGATGGCCCGACTAATGAAAAACTGTTTTTT.

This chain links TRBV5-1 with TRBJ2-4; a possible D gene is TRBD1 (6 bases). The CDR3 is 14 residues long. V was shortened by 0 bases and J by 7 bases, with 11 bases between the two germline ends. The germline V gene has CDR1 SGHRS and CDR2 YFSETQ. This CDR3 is CASSLGAGVNIQYF. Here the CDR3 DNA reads TGCGCCAGCAGCTTGGGGGCAGGGGTGAACATTCAGTACTTC.

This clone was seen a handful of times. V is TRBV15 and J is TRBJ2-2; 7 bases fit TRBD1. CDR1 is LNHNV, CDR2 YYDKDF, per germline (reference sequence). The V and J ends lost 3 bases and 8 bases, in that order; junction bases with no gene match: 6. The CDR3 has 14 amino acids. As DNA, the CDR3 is TGTGCCACCAGCAGTGACAGGGTGAAGGGGGAGCTGTTTTTT. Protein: CATSSDRVKGELFF.

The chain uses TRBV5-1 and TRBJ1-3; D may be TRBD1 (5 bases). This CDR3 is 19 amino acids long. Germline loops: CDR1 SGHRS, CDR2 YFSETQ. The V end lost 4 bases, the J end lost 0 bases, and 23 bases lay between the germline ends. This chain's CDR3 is CASSPQGGSIMASGNTIYF. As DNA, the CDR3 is TGCGCCAGCAGCCCTCAGGGAGGCTCTATTATGGCCTCTGGAAACACCATATATTTT.

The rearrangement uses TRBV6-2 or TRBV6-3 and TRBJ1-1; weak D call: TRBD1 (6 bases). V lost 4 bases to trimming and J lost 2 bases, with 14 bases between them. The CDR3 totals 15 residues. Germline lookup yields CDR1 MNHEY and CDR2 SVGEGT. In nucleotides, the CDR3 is TGTGCCAGCAGTTCCGCAGGGGCTCCAAACACTGAAGCTTTCTTT. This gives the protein CASSSAGAPNTEAFF.

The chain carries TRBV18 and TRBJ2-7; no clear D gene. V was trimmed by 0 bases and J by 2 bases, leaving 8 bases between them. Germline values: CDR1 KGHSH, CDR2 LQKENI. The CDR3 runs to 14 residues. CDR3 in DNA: TGTGCCAGCTCACCACCGGTAGCAGCCTACGAGCAGTACTTC. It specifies CASSPPVAAYEQYF.

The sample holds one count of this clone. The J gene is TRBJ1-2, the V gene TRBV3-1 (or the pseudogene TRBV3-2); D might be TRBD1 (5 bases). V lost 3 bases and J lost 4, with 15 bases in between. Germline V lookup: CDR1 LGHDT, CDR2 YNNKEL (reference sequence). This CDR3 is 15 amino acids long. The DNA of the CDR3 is TGTGCCAGCAGCCATCGAGCCAGGGTCCCCTATGGCTACACCTTC. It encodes CASSHRARVPYGYTF.

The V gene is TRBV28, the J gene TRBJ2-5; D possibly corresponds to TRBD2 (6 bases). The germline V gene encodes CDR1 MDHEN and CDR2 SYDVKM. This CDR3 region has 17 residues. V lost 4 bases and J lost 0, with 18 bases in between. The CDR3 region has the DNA TGTGCCAGCAGTTCCCTAGGACGGGGGATGTACCAAGAGACCCAGTACTTC. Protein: CASSSLGRGMYQETQYF.

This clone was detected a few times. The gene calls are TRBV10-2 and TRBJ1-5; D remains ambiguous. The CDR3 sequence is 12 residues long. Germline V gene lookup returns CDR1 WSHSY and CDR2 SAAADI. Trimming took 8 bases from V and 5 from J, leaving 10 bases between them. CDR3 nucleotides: TGCGCCAGCGCCTTTCGGGATCAGCCCCAGCATTTT. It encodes CASAFRDQPQHF.

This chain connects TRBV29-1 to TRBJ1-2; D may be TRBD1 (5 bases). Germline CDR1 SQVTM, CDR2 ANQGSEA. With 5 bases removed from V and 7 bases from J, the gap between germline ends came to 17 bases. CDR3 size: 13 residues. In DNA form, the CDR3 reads TGCAGCGTTATGTCGGGGGGGTACGGTGGCTACACCTTC. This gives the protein CSVMSGGYGGYTF.

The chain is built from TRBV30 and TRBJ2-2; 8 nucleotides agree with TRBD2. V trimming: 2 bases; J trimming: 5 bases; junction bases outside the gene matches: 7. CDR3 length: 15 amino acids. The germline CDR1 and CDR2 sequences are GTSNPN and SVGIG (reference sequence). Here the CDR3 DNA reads TGTGCCTGGAGTCGGGGGGGCCAAGGGACCGGGGAGCTGTTTTTT. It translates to CAWSRGGQGTGELFF.